The present T cell receptor (beta chain) was sequenced within a study of CD8 T cells in Susac syndrome. CDR3 length equals 13 residues. V lost 5 bases and J lost 0, with 9 bases in between. Per germline, CDR1 GTSNPN and CDR2 SVGIG (reference sequence). The T cells that were sequenced for TCR beta were CD8+ and CD4+ cells from blood. An amount of RNA that ranged from roughly 0.45 to 1 ug was reverse transcribed with random hexamers. TCRdb re-called the immunoSEQ multiplex PCR reads with MiXCR, one entry per CDR3 protein. The sample records around 190,000 distinct CDR3 sequences, 85% to 95% being singletons.

This clonotype was sampled from a human donor with multiple sclerosis. This chain joins TRBV30 and TRBJ2-3; D is possibly TRBD1 (5 bases). The specimen was CD8+ T cells from PBMCs. The CDR3 here is CAWDRTSTDTQYF. CDR3 nucleotide sequence: TGTGCCTGGGACAGAACTAGCACAGATACGCAGTATTTT.